The clone carrying this TCR beta chain was detected ten times or more. The antigen remains unidentified. The CDR3 loop spans 14 amino acids. CDR1 LNHDA and CDR2 SQIVND come from the germline V gene (reference sequence). Trimming stripped 8 bases from V and 0 bases from J, with 14 bases between. Based on a CD8+CD4-CCR7+CD45RA+ profile, naive CD8 T cells were sorted. These data come from a study of molecular identifiers for immune sequencing clone quantification. Whole-study results and caveats: Clones carrying above 20 RNA copies accounted for over 98% of effector molecules, under 1% in naive cells.

The bulk TCR libraries were made with methods described before and with listed TCR primers. From the PCR reads, TCRdb called clonotypes with MiXCR, one entry per CDR3 protein. The sample holds about 640,000 distinct CDR3 sequences, 20% seen once. The sequence came from a human donor in good health. Some libraries in this study had Jurkat cell RNA spiked in. The sequencing input was naive CD8+ T cells from blood, with Jurkat cell RNA spiked in. Subset in this sample: FACS-sorted CD8+CD4-CCR7+CD45RA+ naive T cells. V is TRBV19 and J is TRBJ2-7, with D perhaps matching TRBD1 (5 bases). CDR3 sequence reads: CASPRTQRSYEQYF. The CDR3 DNA sequence: TGTGCCAGTCCACGGACACAACGCTCCTACGAGCAGTACTTC.